The 13 T cell receptor beta chains below all came from one sample that was sequenced in a study of OX40 agonist ivuxolimab in advanced cancers. Measured with immunoSEQ multiplex PCR; TCRdb has only the in-frame clones, and not every one. The repertoire consists of approximately 50,000 clones, with 79% occurring once and the leading ten covering around 2.3%. The sample in question was CD4+ or CD8+ T cells sorted from blood, obtained in a trial of the OX40 agonist ivuxolimab. These receptors all come from an adult with an advanced solid tumor such as melanoma, head and neck, liver or kidney cancer.

The V gene is TRBV10-2, the J gene TRBJ2-7, with D unclear. Trimming stripped 8 bases from V and 2 bases from J, with 16 bases between. Germline CDR1 is WSHSY and CDR2 is SAAADI. The CDR3 spans 14 residues. CDR3: CASALTFGPYEQYF. The CDR3 bases are TGCGCCAGCGCCCTTACCTTTGGACCCTACGAGCAGTACTTC.

V usage is TRBV23-1 and J usage is TRBJ1-2, with a weak D call TRBD1 (6 bases). TRBV23-1 is labeled an ORF, and its function is uncertain. This CDR3 has 15 residues. V was clipped by 0 bases and J by 8 bases, with 16 bases between them. The DNA for the CDR3 is TGCGCCAGCAGTCAATCCAGGACAGCTACTATAGGCTACACCTTC. Translating gives CASSQSRTATIGYTF.

The chain has TRBV27 and TRBJ2-6; 7 positions match TRBD1. Trimming at V came to 5 bases and at J to 1 base, leaving 2 bases not matched to a gene. Per germline, CDR1 MNHEY and CDR2 SMNVEV (reference sequence). This CDR3 spans 15 amino acids. The CDR3 nucleotides are TGTGCCAGCAGTACACAGGGGTCTGGGGCCAACGTCCTGACTTTC. It encodes CASSTQGSGANVLTF.

The rearrangement joins TRBV11-2 to TRBJ2-5; no definite D call. Trimming shortened V by 3 bases and J by 7 bases, and 6 bases separated the two germline ends. The CDR3 sequence is 11 residues long. CDR1 and CDR2 from the germline V gene are SGHAT and FQNNGV. The CDR3 DNA follows: TGTGCCAGCAGCTTCGCCGGGACCCAGTACTTC. Residues: CASSFAGTQYF.

This clone was seen a single time. The chain links TRBV9 to TRBJ2-2; D possibly corresponds to TRBD2 (5 bases). In germline, CDR1 is SGDLS, CDR2 YYNGEE. The CDR3 is 15 residues long. V lost 0 bases to trimming and J lost 1 base, with 7 bases between them. Here the CDR3 reads CASSVVRGNTGELFF. CDR3 DNA: TGTGCCAGCAGCGTAGTTCGGGGGAACACCGGGGAGCTGTTTTTT.

This clone was detected only a few times. The CDR3 DNA reads as TGCGCCAGCAGCTCCGGACAGGGAACGAACACTGAAGCTTTCTTT. It encodes CASSSGQGTNTEAFF. The genes are TRBV5-1 and TRBJ1-1; 8 bases are a match to TRBD1. CDR1 is SGHRS and CDR2 is YFSETQ in the germline V gene. V lost 3 bases and J lost 1; bases outside the gene matches: 5. CDR3 size: 15 residues.

The chain carries TRBV30 and TRBJ1-4, with a tentative D call TRBD1 (6 bases). V lost 4 bases and J lost 10, with 22 bases in between. Germline V gives CDR1 GTSNPN, CDR2 SVGIG (reference sequence). The CDR3 has 15 residues. CDR3 sequence reads: CAWTATTGSLGKLFF. The CDR3, as DNA: TGTGCCTGGACCGCTACTACAGGGTCCTTGGGAAAACTGTTTTTT.

This clone was seen only a few times. The rearrangement links TRBV5-5 to TRBJ2-4, with D tentatively TRBD1 (6 bases). Trimming removed 5 bases from V and 2 bases from J, with 11 bases in between. CDR1 and CDR2 from the germline V gene are SGHKS and YYEKEE (reference sequence). The CDR3 extends over 14 amino acids. For the CDR3, the DNA is TGTGCCAGCAGTTCAGGGGCTTCCAAAAACATTCAGTACTTC. This codes for CASSSGASKNIQYF.

This clone has a handful of counts. The CDR3 sequence is CASSLTQGRTEAFF. The CDR3 region has the DNA TGTGCCAGCAGCTTGACCCAGGGAAGGACTGAAGCTTTCTTT. The chain couples TRBV5-4 to TRBJ1-1, with D possibly TRBD1 on 5 matching bases. The CDR3 runs 14 residues. Germline V gene data show CDR1 as SGHNT and CDR2 as YYREEE (reference sequence). The V and J ends lost 1 base and 5 bases respectively, with 12 bases between them.

The chain is built from TRBV5-1 and TRBJ1-6; TRBD1 matches at 9 bases. The CDR3 contains 16 residues. The germline V gene has CDR1 SGHRS and CDR2 YFSETQ. Trimming removed 1 base from V and 7 bases from J; junction bases left unmatched: 6. The CDR3 protein is CASSLYGQGTNSPLHF. The DNA of the CDR3 is TGCGCCAGCAGCTTGTACGGACAGGGGACCAATTCACCCCTCCACTTT. Looking up the rest from reference TRBV5-1 and TRBJ1-6 gives the full variable domain: KAGVTQTPRYLIKTRGQQVTLSCSPISGHRSVSWYQQTPGQGLQFLFEYFSETQRNKGNFPGRFSGRQFSNSRSEMNVSTLELGDSALYLCASSLYGQGTNSPLHFGNGTRLTVT.

This clone has just a few counts. The chain employs TRBV5-6 and TRBJ1-1; D unresolved. Trimming took off 0 bases at V and 2 bases at J, with 11 bases between the two ends. The CDR3 spans 15 residues. The germline V gene has CDR1 SGHDT and CDR2 YYEEEE. The DNA of the CDR3 is TGTGCCAGCAGCTTGGCCGTGAGGCTTAACACTGAAGCTTTCTTT. It yields the protein CASSLAVRLNTEAFF.

This chain uses TRBV4-1 with TRBJ1-2; D call uncertain. Trimming cost V 3 bases and J 0 bases, with 20 bases left between them. The length of the CDR3 is 18 residues. The germline V gene encodes CDR1 MGHRA and CDR2 YSYEKL. CDR3: CASSHLRMAQHTNYGYTF. The CDR3 DNA is TGCGCCAGCAGCCACCTACGGATGGCACAGCATACTAACTATGGCTACACCTTC.

The chain couples TRBV6-6 to TRBJ2-7; perhaps TRBD2 as D (5 bases). Germline values: CDR1 MNHNY, CDR2 SVGAGI (reference sequence). Trimming shortened V by 2 bases and J by 3 bases, and 8 bases separated the two germline ends. The CDR3 runs 13 residues. CDR3 region: CASSYGLFYEQYF. CDR3 nucleotides: TGTGCCAGCAGTTACGGACTGTTCTACGAGCAGTACTTC.